Below are 16 T cell receptor beta chains sequenced from a single sample in a study of cytomegalovirus exposure and HLA in healthy donors. Primers for the PCR totalled 60 Vbeta and 13 Jbeta. Method: immunoSEQ multiplex PCR; TCRdb's copy keeps in-frame clones and lacks some. The sample has roughly 180,000 clones, around four fifths seen once. The source material was PBMCs. The source is a man aged 25 to 40 in good health and CMV-seronegative.

The chain uses TRBV18 and TRBJ2-1; tentative D call: TRBD1 (6 bases). V lost 8 bases to trimming and J lost 3 bases, with 8 bases between them. The CDR3 consists of 12 residues. Germline CDR1 reads KGHSH; CDR2 reads LQKENI. The CDR3: CASRGGYNEQFF. The CDR3 DNA is TGTGCCAGCAGAGGGGGCTACAATGAGCAGTTCTTC.

The V gene is TRBV7-9, the J gene TRBJ2-1, with 8 bases matching TRBD1. The CDR3 covers 15 residues. The ends lost 2 bases at V and 4 bases at J; junction bases unmatched: 4. The germline V gene has CDR1 SEHNR and CDR2 FQNEAQ (reference sequence). The CDR3 nucleotides read TGTGCCAGCAGCTTACGCAGGGGGCGGTACAATGAGCAGTTCTTC. It translates to CASSLRRGRYNEQFF.

J is TRBJ1-1 and V is TRBV19; perhaps TRBD1 as D (6 bases). Germline V gene data show CDR1 as LNHDA and CDR2 as SQIVND (reference sequence). The V gene lost 10 bases and the J gene lost 1 base, with 13 bases spanning the gap. The CDR3 extends over 13 amino acids. This CDR3 is CAKPDRGNTEAFF. CDR3 sequence (DNA): TGTGCCAAACCGGACAGAGGGAACACTGAAGCTTTCTTT. The complete variable domain, with remaining parts taken from reference TRBV19 and TRBJ1-1, reads DGGITQSPKYLFRKEGQNVTLSCEQNLNHDAMYWYRQDPGQGLRLIYYSQIVNDFQKGDIAEGYSVSREKKESFPLTVTSAQKNPTAFYLCAKPDRGNTEAFFGQGTRLTVV.

This clone appeared once. CDR3 coding DNA: TGCGCCAGCAGCCAAGACAGGGCGAATCACAATGAGCAGTTCTTC. Its protein is CASSQDRANHNEQFF. The chain recombines TRBV4-1 with TRBJ2-1; TRBD1 is a possible D gene (5 bases). The germline V gene encodes CDR1 MGHRA and CDR2 YSYEKL. The CDR3 totals 15 residues. V was cut by 0 bases and J by 5 bases, with 11 bases left in between.

This clone was counted between two and nine times. The chain recombines TRBV10-1 with TRBJ2-1, with D possibly matching TRBD2 (5 bases). Per germline, CDR1 WNHNN and CDR2 SYGVQD (reference sequence). This CDR3 is 14 amino acids long. V was clipped by 2 bases and J by 7 bases, with 12 bases between them. CDR3 in amino acids: CASSEASPLNEQFF. CDR3 nucleotide sequence: TGCGCCAGCAGTGAGGCTAGCCCTTTAAATGAGCAGTTCTTC.

The genes are TRBV6-5 and TRBJ2-2; TRBD1 might be the D (5 bases). V lost 6 bases and J lost 6, with 14 bases in between. CDR3 length: 14 amino acids. CDR1 and CDR2 (germline): MNHEY, SVGAGI. As DNA, the CDR3 is TGTGCCAGCAGCCGATCCTCAGGGTCCGGGGAGCTGTTTTTT. Its protein product is CASSRSSGSGELFF.

The V and J genes are TRBV7-2 and TRBJ2-7; 12 bases map to TRBD2. Germline lookup yields CDR1 SGHTA and CDR2 FQGNSA. The CDR3 is 17 residues long. Trimming at V came to 2 bases and at J to 1 base, leaving 6 bases not matched to a gene. The CDR3 loop is CASSLTGTSGFSYEQYF. The CDR3, as DNA: TGTGCCAGCAGCTTAACTGGGACTAGCGGGTTTTCCTACGAGCAGTACTTC.

The CDR3 DNA sequence: TGCGCCAGCAGTCCGGGACTAGCGGGGTCGGATACGCAGTATTTT. Encoded protein: CASSPGLAGSDTQYF. J is TRBJ2-3 and V is TRBV10-1; the match to TRBD2 covers 13 bases. V shed 5 bases and J 6 bases; nucleotides not matched to a gene: 5. CDR1 and CDR2 (germline): WNHNN, SYGVQD (reference sequence). The CDR3 has 15 amino acids.

The V call is TRBV12-5, the J call TRBJ1-1; D unclear. The CDR3 contains 17 residues. V was pared by 0 bases and J by 1 base, with 15 bases between. CDR1 is LGHNT and CDR2 is FRNRAP in the germline V gene. As DNA, the CDR3 is TGTGCTAGTGGTTTGGTAAACGGTCAAGAGGGGAACACTGAAGCTTTCTTT. Translated, it gives CASGLVNGQEGNTEAFF.

The chain is built from TRBV30 and TRBJ2-5; tentative D call: TRBD2 (5 bases). The J call is in doubt because the DNA end fits TRBJ2-7 better. Germline CDR1 is GTSNPN and CDR2 is SVGIG (reference sequence). The CDR3 is 14 residues long. CDR3 DNA: TGTGCCTGGAGTGTACTAGGAAGGCAGGACGAGCAGTACTTC. Protein: CAWSVLGRQDEQYF.

The chain links TRBV5-1 to TRBJ1-1, with 8 positions matching TRBD1. The CDR3 covers 17 residues. V trimming: 2 bases; J trimming: 1 base; junction bases outside the gene matches: 10. Germline-derived CDR1 and CDR2 are SGHRS and YFSETQ. Here the CDR3 reads CASSFPNRGNENTEAFF. CDR3 in DNA: TGCGCCAGCAGCTTCCCAAACAGGGGGAATGAGAACACTGAAGCTTTCTTT.

The rearrangement joins TRBV6-1 to TRBJ2-5; 8 nucleotides match TRBD1. The CDR3 length is 15 residues. Germline lookup yields CDR1 MNHNS and CDR2 SASEGT. V dropped 7 bases and J dropped 1; count of bases not matched to a gene: 8. The CDR3 reads CASTRTGRTQETQYF. The CDR3 DNA follows: TGTGCCAGCACCCGGACAGGGAGGACCCAAGAGACCCAGTACTTC.

The rearrangement links TRBV27 to TRBJ1-5; 9 bases map to TRBD1. J lost 8 bases, V lost 4 bases, and 3 bases had no gene match. Germline V gives CDR1 MNHEY, CDR2 SMNVEV (reference sequence). This CDR3 contains 13 residues. The CDR3 DNA sequence: TGTGCCAGCAGTTGGGACAGGGACAAGCCCCAGCATTTT. This sequence encodes CASSWDRDKPQHF.

A few counts support this clone. The V and J genes are TRBV5-4 and TRBJ2-3, with 7 bases aligning to TRBD2. The CDR3 is 16 amino acids. The J segment lost 2 bases and the V segment lost 4 bases, leaving 10 bases of the junction unmatched. CDR1 is SGHNT and CDR2 is YYREEE in the germline V gene (reference sequence). The CDR3 DNA reads TGTGCCAGCAGCCTGCGATTGGGAGGGCCCACAGATACGCAGTATTTT. Translation: CASSLRLGGPTDTQYF.

The genes are TRBV5-1 and TRBJ2-5; the D is unclear. The DNA end is more similar to TRBJ2-7, so the J call may be wrong. Germline V lookup: CDR1 SGHRS, CDR2 YFSETQ. The CDR3 is 12 residues long. CDR3: CASSLDSHEQYF. The CDR3 nucleotides are TGCGCCAGCAGCTTGGACAGCCACGAGCAGTACTTC.

This chain joins TRBV15 and TRBJ1-6, with D possibly matching TRBD1 (5 bases). This CDR3 has 17 amino acids. V was shortened by 5 bases and J by 4 bases, with 18 bases between the two germline ends. Germline-derived CDR1 and CDR2 are LNHNV and YYDKDF (reference sequence). The chain's CDR3 is CATSPRGGAPYNSPLHF. CDR3 bases: TGTGCCACCAGCCCGCGTGGTGGGGCGCCGTATAATTCACCCCTCCACTTT.